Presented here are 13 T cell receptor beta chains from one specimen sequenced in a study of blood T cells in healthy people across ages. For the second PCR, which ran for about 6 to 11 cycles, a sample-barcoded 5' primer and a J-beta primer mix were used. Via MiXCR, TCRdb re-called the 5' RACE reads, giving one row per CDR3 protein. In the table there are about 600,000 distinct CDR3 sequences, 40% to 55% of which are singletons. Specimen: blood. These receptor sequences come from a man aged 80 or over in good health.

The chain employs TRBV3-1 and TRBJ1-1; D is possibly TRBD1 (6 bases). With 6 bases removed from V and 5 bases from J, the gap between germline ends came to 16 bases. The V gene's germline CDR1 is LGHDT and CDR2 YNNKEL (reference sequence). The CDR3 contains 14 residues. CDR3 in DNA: TGTGCCAGCAGACGGGGGCTTGGGGGGACTGAAGCTTTCTTT. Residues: CASRRGLGGTEAFF.

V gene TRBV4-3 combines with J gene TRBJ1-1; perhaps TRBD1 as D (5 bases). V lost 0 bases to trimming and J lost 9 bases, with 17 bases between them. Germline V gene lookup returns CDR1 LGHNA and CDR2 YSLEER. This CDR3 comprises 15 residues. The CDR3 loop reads CASSQDFQGASKAFF. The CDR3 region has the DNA TGCGCCAGCAGCCAAGATTTTCAGGGAGCCTCGAAAGCTTTCTTT.

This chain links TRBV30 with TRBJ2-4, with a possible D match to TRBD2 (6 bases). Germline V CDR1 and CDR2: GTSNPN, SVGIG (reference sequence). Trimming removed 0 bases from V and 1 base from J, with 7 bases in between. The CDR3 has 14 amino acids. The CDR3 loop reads CAWSVSGAKNIQYF. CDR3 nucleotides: TGTGCCTGGAGTGTAAGCGGGGCCAAAAACATTCAGTACTTC.

The CDR3 DNA reads as TGCAGTGCTAGCCTAGCGGAAAACACAGATACGCAGTATTTT. Translated: CSASLAENTDTQYF. The rearrangement joins TRBV20-1 to TRBJ2-3; 7 bases align to TRBD2. The V gene end was trimmed by 3 bases and the J gene end by 2 bases; junction bases not matched to a gene: 5. The germline gives CDR1 DFQATT, CDR2 SNEGSKA (reference sequence). The CDR3 totals 14 residues.

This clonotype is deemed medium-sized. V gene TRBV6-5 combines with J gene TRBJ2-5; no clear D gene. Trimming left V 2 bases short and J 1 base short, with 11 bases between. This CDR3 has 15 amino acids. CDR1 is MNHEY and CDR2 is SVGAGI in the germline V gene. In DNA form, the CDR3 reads TGTGCCAGCAGTTACCTTCAGAACCTCCAAGAGACCCAGTACTTC. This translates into CASSYLQNLQETQYF.

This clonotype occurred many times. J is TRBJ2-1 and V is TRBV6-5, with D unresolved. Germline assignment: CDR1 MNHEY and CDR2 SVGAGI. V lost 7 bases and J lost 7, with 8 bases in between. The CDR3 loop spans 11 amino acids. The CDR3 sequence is CASIGRNEQFF. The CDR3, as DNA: TGTGCCAGCATCGGGCGGAATGAGCAGTTCTTC.

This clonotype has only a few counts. CDR3 nucleotide sequence: TGCAGTGCTAGAGGCGCCGGTCAGCCCCAGCATTTT. Its translation is CSARGAGQPQHF. The chain carries TRBV20-1 and TRBJ1-5; D is undetermined. Per germline, CDR1 DFQATT and CDR2 SNEGSKA (reference sequence). The CDR3 runs 12 residues. Between the trimmed V and J ends, which lost 1 base and 6 bases, there was a span of 7 bases.

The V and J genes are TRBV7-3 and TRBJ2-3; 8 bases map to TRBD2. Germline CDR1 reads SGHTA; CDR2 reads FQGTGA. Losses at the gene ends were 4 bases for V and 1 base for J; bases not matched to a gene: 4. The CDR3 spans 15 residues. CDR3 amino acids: CASSSGGDGTDTQYF. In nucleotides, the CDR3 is TGTGCCAGCAGCTCCGGGGGGGACGGCACAGATACGCAGTATTTT.

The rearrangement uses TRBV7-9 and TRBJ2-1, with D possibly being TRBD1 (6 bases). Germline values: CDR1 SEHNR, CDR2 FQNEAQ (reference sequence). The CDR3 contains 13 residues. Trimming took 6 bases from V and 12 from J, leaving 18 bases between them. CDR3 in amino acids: CASRPTGGDTQFF. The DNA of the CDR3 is TGTGCCAGCAGGCCGACAGGTGGGGATACGCAGTTCTTC.

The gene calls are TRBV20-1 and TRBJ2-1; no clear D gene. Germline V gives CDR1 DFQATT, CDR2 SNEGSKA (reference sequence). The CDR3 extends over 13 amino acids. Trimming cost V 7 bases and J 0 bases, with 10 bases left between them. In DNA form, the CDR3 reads TGCAGTGTCCCGAAGAGCTCCTACAATGAGCAGTTCTTC. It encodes CSVPKSSYNEQFF.

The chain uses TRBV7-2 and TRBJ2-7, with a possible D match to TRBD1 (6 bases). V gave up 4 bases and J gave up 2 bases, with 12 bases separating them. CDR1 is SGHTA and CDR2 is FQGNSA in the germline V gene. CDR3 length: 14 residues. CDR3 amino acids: CASSSFRGAYEQYF. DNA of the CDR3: TGTGCCAGCAGCTCGTTCAGGGGCGCCTACGAGCAGTACTTC.

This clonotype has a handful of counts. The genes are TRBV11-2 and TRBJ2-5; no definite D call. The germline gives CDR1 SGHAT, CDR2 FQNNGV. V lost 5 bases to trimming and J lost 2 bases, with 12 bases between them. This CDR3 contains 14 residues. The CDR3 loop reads CASSPYAGQETQYF. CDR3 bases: TGTGCCAGCAGCCCTTATGCAGGTCAAGAGACCCAGTACTTC. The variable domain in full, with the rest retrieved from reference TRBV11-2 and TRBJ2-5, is EAGVAQSPRYKIIEKRQSVAFWCNPISGHATLYWYQQILGQGPKLLIQFQNNGVVDDSQLPKDRFSAERLKGVDSTLKIQPAKLEDSAVYLCASSPYAGQETQYFGPGTRLLVL.

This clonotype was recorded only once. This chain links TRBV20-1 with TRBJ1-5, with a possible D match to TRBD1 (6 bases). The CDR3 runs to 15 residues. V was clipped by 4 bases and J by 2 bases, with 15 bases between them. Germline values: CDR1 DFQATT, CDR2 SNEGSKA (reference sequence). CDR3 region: CSATPPGDRNQPQHF. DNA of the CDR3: TGCAGTGCTACGCCACCAGGGGATCGCAATCAGCCCCAGCATTTT.